This T cell receptor (beta chain) is drawn from a study of blood T cell repertoires in COVID-19. Study as a whole: Sites across the United States, Italy and Spain contributed samples from acute and convalescent COVID-19. The cDNA or gDNA used as material had been derived from T cells, B-cell-depleted T cells, or PBMCs.

In the authors' methods: Researchers report that nucleated cell counts were estimated from reference gene primer amplification. Data came from immunoSEQ multiplex PCR; TCRdb stores just in-frame clones and leaves some out. V and J calls and clone size are as listed in that table; D and trimming were resolved from the DNA. The table shows about 240,000 clones, with roughly 86% occurring only once. V lost 4 bases to trimming and J lost 5 bases, with 13 bases between them. This CDR3 is built from 14 residues. CDR1 and CDR2 (germline): SGHNT, YYREEE (reference sequence). This study enrolled people aged roughly 18 to 89 from around 26 US geographic areas.

Material for sequencing was PBMCs or T cells enriched from blood (not recorded which). The TCR was taken from a young woman with acute COVID-19. This sequence joins TRBV5-4 and TRBJ2-1; TRBD2 is a possible D gene (5 bases). The DNA for the CDR3 is TGTGCCAGCAGCGAAGTGGGAGAGAACAATGAGCAGTTCTTC. This translates into CASSEVGENNEQFF.